This T cell receptor beta chain was sequenced during a study of neurological immune-mediated disorders. The study's findings and limits: The level of TCR clonal expansion was highest in patients with HTLV-1-associated myelopathy and lowest in multiple sclerosis, where it fell below the level seen in healthy controls.

Synthesis of cDNA was performed by 5'RACE using 10-nucleotide random UMIs. TCRdb re-called the 5' RACE reads through MiXCR, storing one row per CDR3 protein. The sample records about 66,000 distinct CDR3 sequences, roughly 4.5% being singletons. This clonotype was counted many times. Its matching antigen is unknown. The length of the CDR3 is 16 residues. Germline V gene sequence: CDR1 MGHRA, CDR2 YSYEKL. V was clipped by 2 bases and J by 9 bases; unmatched bases: 16. The unsorted libraries had their origin in 2 million PBMCs stored at -80 C. The clonotype was recovered from a young man with multiple sclerosis. The sample consisted of PBMCs. The chain joins TRBV4-1 to TRBJ2-7; 7 positions match TRBD1. The CDR3 protein is CASSQQLDRVPGGQYF. The CDR3 DNA sequence: TGCGCCAGCAGCCAACAACTCGACAGGGTACCGGGTGGGCAGTACTTC.